Sequencing of this T cell receptor (beta chain) was carried out in a study of T cell repertoires in cytomegalovirus infection. Findings and limits, study-wide: HLA-C-restricted CMV clonotypes gave the most frequent clonotype in two of eight donors.

Details on this clonotype: Its antigen is unknown.

The CDR3 runs to 13 residues. Per the germline V gene, CDR1 is SGHAT and CDR2 is FQNNGV. The V gene lost 4 bases and the J gene lost 5 bases, with 10 bases spanning the gap. TCRdb used MiXCR to reprocess the reads, holding one entry per CDR3 protein. The sample includes 550,000 to 850,000 distinct CDR3 sequences, approximately 33% seen only once; the top ten take 15% to 20%. The chain joins TRBV11-2 to TRBJ2-3; possibly TRBD1 for D (6 bases). Sequences were derived from cultured PBMCs, sampled from culture after CMV antigen stimulation. This TCR was sampled from a human donor in good health (CMV status not recorded). Some clones in this sample may be carry-over from other donors' samples. DNA for the CDR3: TGTGCCAGCAGCTGGCCAGGGGAAGATACGCAGTATTTT. This codes for CASSWPGEDTQYF.